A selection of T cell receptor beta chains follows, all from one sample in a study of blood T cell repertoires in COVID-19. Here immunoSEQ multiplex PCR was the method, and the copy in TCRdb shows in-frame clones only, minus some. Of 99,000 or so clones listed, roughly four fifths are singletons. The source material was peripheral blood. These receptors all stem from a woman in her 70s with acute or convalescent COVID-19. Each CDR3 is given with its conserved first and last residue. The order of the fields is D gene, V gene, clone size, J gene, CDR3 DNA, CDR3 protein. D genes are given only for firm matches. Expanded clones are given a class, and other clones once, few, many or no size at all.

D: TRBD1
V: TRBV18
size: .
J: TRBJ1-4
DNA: TGTGCCAGCTCAGCCCTCCCCACCGGGACAGGGGATGAAAAACTGTTTTTT
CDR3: CASSALPTGTGDEKLFF

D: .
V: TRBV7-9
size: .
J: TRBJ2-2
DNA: TGTGCCAGCAGTCCTAGAACGAACACCGGGGAGCTGTTTTTT
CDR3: CASSPRTNTGELFF

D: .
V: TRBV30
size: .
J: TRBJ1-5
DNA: TGTGCCTGGAGTGTACCCAGGCAGACCTATAGCAATCAGCCCCAGCATTTT
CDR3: CAWSVPRQTYSNQPQHF

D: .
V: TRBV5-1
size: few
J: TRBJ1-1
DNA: TGCGCCAGCAGCTTGGCGGGGAACACTGAAGCTTTCTTT
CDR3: CASSLAGNTEAFF

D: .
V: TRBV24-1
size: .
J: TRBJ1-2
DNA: TGTGCCACCAGTGATCCCTTCCGGGGGGACTATGGCTACACCTTC
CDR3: CATSDPFRGDYGYTF

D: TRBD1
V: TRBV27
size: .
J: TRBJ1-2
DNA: TGTGCCAGCAGTTTCGGGGACAGCGGGTATGGCTACACCTTC
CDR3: CASSFGDSGYGYTF

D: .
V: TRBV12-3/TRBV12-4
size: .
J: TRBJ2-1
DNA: TGTGCCAGCAGTTCCAACTTAGCTACTGAGCAGTTCTTC
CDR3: CASSSNLATEQFF

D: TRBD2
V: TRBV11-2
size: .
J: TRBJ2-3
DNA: TGTGCCAGTGCTAGCGGGAGTGCGGATACGCAGTATTTT
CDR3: CASASGSADTQYF

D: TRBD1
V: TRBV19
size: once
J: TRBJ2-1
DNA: TGTGCCACCTCGCCCGGAACAGGGGGCTCCTACAATGAGCAGTTCTTC
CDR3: CATSPGTGGSYNEQFF

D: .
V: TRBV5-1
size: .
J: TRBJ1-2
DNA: TGCGCCAGCAGCTTGGAAGGGGAAGCTAACTATGGCTACACCTTC
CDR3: CASSLEGEANYGYTF

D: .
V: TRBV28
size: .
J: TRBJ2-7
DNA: TGTGCCATCCGATCCGTCAGGGGATCCTACGAGCAGTACTTC
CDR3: CAIRSVRGSYEQYF

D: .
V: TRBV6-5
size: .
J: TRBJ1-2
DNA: TGTGCCAGCAGTTACTCCGAGGTTACTGGCTACACCTTC
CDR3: CASSYSEVTGYTF

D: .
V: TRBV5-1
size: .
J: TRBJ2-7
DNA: TGCGCCAGCAGCTTCGGCGCGCCGGGTGTAAACGAGCAGTACTTC
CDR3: CASSFGAPGVNEQYF

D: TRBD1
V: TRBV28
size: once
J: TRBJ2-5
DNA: TGTGCCAGCAGTTCCGCGACAGGGGGATTTGGGACCCAGTACTTC
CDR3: CASSSATGGFGTQYF

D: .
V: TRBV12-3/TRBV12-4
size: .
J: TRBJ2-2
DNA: TGTGCCAGCAGTCGTGGGGAGCTGTTTTTT
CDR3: CASSRGELFF

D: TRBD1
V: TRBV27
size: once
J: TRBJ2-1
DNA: TGTGCCAGCAGTCAAGGACAGGGGTGGGCCAATGAGCAGTTCTTC
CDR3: CASSQGQGWANEQFF

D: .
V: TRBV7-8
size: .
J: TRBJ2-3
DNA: TGTGCCAGCAGCCTGGGACACCACACAGATACGCAGTATTTT
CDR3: CASSLGHHTDTQYF

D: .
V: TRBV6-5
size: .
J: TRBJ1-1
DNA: TGTGCCAGCAGAGATACAGGGTCGACTGAAGCTTTCTTT
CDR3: CASRDTGSTEAFF

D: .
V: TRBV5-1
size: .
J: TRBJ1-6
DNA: TGCGCCAGCAGCTTGGAGGTGGGGGCCTGGAATTCACCCCTCCACTTT
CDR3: CASSLEVGAWNSPLHF

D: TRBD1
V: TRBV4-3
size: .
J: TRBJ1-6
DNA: TGCGCCAGCAGCCAAGATCCGGACAGGGTGTTTAATTCACCCCTCCACTTT
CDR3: CASSQDPDRVFNSPLHF

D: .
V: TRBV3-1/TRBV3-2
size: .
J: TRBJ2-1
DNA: TGTGCCAGCAGCCAAGATGTCAGCGGTAACGGGCAGTTCTTC
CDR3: CASSQDVSGNGQFF

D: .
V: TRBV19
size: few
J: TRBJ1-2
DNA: TGTGCCACCACAGGGACCGCTAACTATGGCTACACCTTC
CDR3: CATTGTANYGYTF

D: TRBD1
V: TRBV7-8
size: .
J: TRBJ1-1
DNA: TGTGCCAGCAGCGCCCGGACAGGGACGGTAACTGAAGCTTTCTTT
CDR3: CASSARTGTVTEAFF

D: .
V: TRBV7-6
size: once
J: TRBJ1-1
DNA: TGTGCCAGCAGCTTAGCGGTGTCGGGGTTGACTGAAGCTTTCTTT
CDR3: CASSLAVSGLTEAFF

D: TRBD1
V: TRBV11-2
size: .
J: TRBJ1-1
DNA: TGTGCCAGCAGCTTATTGGACAGGGTCACTGAAGCTTTCTTT
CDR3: CASSLLDRVTEAFF

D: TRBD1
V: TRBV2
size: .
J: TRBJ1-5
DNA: TGTGCCAGCAGTGAATGGGGGACAGGGGTCGGCAATCAGCCCCAGCATTTT
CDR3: CASSEWGTGVGNQPQHF

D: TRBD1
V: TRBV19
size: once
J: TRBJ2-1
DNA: TGTGCCAGTAGTCCACAGGGGAATGAGCAGTTCTTC
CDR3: CASSPQGNEQFF

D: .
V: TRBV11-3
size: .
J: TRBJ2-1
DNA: TGTGCCAGCAGCTCTACTAGAGCTAATGAGCAGTTCTTC
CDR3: CASSSTRANEQFF

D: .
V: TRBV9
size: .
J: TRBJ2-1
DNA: TGTGCCAGCAGCCCATTAGCGAGAACGTACAATGAGCAGTTCTTC
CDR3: CASSPLARTYNEQFF

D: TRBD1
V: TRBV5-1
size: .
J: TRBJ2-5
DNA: TGCGCCAGCAGTTATAACCCAGGGGGCATGGAGACCCAGTACTTC
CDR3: CASSYNPGGMETQYF

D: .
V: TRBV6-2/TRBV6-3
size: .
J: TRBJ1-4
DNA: TGTGCCAGCAGTTACCTACGACTCAATGAAAAACTGTTTTTT
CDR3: CASSYLRLNEKLFF

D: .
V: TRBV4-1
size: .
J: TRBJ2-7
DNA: TGCGCCAGCAGCCAAGAGACAGGGGAGGGGTACGAGCAGTACTTC
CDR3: CASSQETGEGYEQYF

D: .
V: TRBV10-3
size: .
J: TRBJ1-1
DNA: TGTGCCATCAGTGACCCGACAGGGAACACTGAAGCTTTCTTT
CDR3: CAISDPTGNTEAFF

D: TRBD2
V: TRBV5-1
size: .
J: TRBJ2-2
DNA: TGCGCCAGCAGCCCGACGGGACTAGCGGGAGTATGGGCCGGGGAGCTGTTTTTT
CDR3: CASSPTGLAGVWAGELFF

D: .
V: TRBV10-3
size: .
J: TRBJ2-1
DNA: TGTGCCATCGGGGAAGGGCGGGGAAGAAACAATGAGCAGTTCTTC
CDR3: CAIGEGRGRNNEQFF

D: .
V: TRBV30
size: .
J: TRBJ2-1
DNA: TGTGCCTGGTCCCCGAAAAGGGGGGGTTCCTACAATGAGCAGTTCTTC
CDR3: CAWSPKRGGSYNEQFF

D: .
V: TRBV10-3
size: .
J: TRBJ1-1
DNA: TGTGCCACCCTGCTGGGGGGACCGAACACTGAAGCTTTCTTT
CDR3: CATLLGGPNTEAFF

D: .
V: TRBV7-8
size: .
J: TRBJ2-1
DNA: TGTGCCAGCAGCTTTTCAGGGCTTAGGGGCAATGAGCAGTTCTTC
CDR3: CASSFSGLRGNEQFF

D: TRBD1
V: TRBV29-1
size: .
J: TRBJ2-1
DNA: TGCAGCGTTGAGGGACAGGGAGCGTCCTACAATGAGCAGTTCTTC
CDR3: CSVEGQGASYNEQFF

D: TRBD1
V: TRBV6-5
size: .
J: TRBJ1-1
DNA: TGTGCCAGCAGTTACTCGGAGACAGGGGGCACTGAAGCTTTCTTT
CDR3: CASSYSETGGTEAFF

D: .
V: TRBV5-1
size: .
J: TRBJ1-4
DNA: TGCGCCAGCAGCCACAGGAGCGTTAATGAAAAACTGTTTTTT
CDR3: CASSHRSVNEKLFF

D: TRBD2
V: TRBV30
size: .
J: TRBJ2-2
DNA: TGTGCCTGGAGCCGGGGGGCGAACACCGGGGAGCTGTTTTTT
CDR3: CAWSRGANTGELFF

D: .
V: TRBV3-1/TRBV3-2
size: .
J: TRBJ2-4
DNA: TGTGCCAGCAGCCAAGTCAGGGATGGAGCCAAAAACATTCAGTACTTC
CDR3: CASSQVRDGAKNIQYF

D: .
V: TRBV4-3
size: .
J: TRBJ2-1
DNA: TGCGCCAGCAGCCAAGCAGACTCCTACAATGAGCAGTTCTTC
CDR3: CASSQADSYNEQFF

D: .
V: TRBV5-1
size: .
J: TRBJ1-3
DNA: TGCGCCAGCAGCTTGACCGGGCGGGGGAACACCATATATTTT
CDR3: CASSLTGRGNTIYF